The T cell receptor beta chain described here comes from a study of cytomegalovirus exposure and HLA in healthy donors. The study ran its PCR with 60 Vbeta and 13 Jbeta primers. Libraries were prepared by immunoSEQ multiplex PCR; TCRdb keeps only in-frame clonotypes and omits some of them. The repertoire consists of 85,000 to 120,000 clones, with approximately 79% occurring once and the leading ten covering more than 3%. CDR1 WSHSY and CDR2 SAAADI come from the germline V gene. The CDR3 is made up of 14 amino acids. Trimming removed 4 bases at V and 6 bases at J, with 15 bases between. The study's findings and limits: For presence/absence analyses, sequencing depth was assumed to be roughly uniform across donors. Accounts indicate the classifier identified cytomegalovirus status with strong specificity and sensitivity.

Of note for this clone: Its specificity is not known.

Sample: PBMCs. The receptor comes from a man in his 60s in good health and CMV-seronegative. The gene calls are TRBV10-2 and TRBJ1-1; D uncertain. CDR3 in amino acids: CASSGRVGDSEAFF. The CDR3 bases are TGCGCCAGCAGTGGGCGGGTGGGAGACTCTGAAGCTTTCTTT.